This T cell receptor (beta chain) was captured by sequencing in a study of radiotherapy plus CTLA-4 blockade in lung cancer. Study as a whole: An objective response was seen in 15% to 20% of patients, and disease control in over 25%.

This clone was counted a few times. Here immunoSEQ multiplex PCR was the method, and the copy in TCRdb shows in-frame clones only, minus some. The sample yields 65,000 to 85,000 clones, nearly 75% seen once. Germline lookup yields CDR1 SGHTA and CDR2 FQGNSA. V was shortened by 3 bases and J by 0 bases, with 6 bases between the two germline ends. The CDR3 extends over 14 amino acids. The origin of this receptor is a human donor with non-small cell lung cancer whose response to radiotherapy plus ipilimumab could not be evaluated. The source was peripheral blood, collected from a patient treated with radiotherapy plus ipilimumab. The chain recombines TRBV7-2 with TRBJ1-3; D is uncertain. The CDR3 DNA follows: TGTGCCAGCAGCTTCCAGTACTCTGGAAACACCATATATTTT. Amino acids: CASSFQYSGNTIYF.